The subject of this entry is one T cell receptor (beta chain). The entry originates in a study of shared clonotypes between healthy human individuals. CDR1 ENHRY and CDR2 SYGVKD come from the germline V gene. The CDR3 has 14 amino acids. The ends were cut back, 0 bases at V and 2 bases at J, with 8 bases in the middle. Here immunoSEQ multiplex PCR was the method, and the copy in TCRdb shows in-frame clones only, minus some. This table has about 380,000 clones, roughly 96% appearing once. The sequence was obtained from a man aged 30 to 45 in good health. Sequences were obtained from memory CD8+ T cells sorted from blood. Specified subset: CD45RO+ cells pooled with CCR7-negative TemRA cells. This chain uses TRBV10-3 with TRBJ2-7; D unclear. The CDR3 spells CAISESTTAYEQYF. The CDR3 DNA is TGTGCCATCAGTGAGTCGACGACCGCCTACGAGCAGTACTTC.